These 17 T cell receptor beta chains originate from one sample sequenced in a study of identifying expanded T cells in peripheral blood. Only in-frame clones appear in the TCRdb table, and some are missing; sequencing was by immunoSEQ multiplex PCR. The repertoire includes around 68,000 clones, around 87% of them detected once, and around 4.7% sits in the top ten. Sequenced material: blood. These receptors were taken from a person aged 18 to 75 in good health.

This clone was found a few times. This chain joins TRBV6-4 and TRBJ1-2; D is perhaps TRBD1 (5 bases). The CDR3 is made up of 13 amino acids. Looked up from germline, CDR1 is MRHNA and CDR2 is SNTAGT. Trimming shortened V by 2 bases and J by 7 bases, and 11 bases separated the two germline ends. CDR3 coding DNA: TGTGCCAGCAGTGACGGGGCAGAAGGTGGCTACACCTTC. This sequence encodes CASSDGAEGGYTF.

In its sample, this clone was seen a few times. V usage is TRBV19 and J usage is TRBJ1-2; D gene uncertain. CDR1 is LNHDA and CDR2 is SQIVND in the germline V gene (reference sequence). CDR3 length: 13 amino acids. Trimming removed 8 bases at V and 0 bases at J, with 10 bases between. CDR3 DNA: TGTGCCAGTTGGAGCCGGTCTAACTATGGCTACACCTTC. Amino acid sequence: CASWSRSNYGYTF. Together with reference TRBV19 and TRBJ1-2, the CDR3 gives the full variable domain: DGGITQSPKYLFRKEGQNVTLSCEQNLNHDAMYWYRQDPGQGLRLIYYSQIVNDFQKGDIAEGYSVSREKKESFPLTVTSAQKNPTAFYLCASWSRSNYGYTFGSGTRLTVV.

The V call is TRBV19, the J call TRBJ2-1; TRBD1 matches at 7 bases. This CDR3 comprises 16 residues. V shed 10 bases, J shed 0 bases, and the junction held 12 bases outside the gene matches. The germline V gene has CDR1 LNHDA and CDR2 SQIVND (reference sequence). The CDR3 DNA reads as TGTGCCACCTCACGAAACCGGGACAGCTCCTACAATGAGCAGTTCTTC. Translating gives CATSRNRDSSYNEQFF. Filled out from reference TRBV19 and TRBJ2-1, the complete variable domain reads DGGITQSPKYLFRKEGQNVTLSCEQNLNHDAMYWYRQDPGQGLRLIYYSQIVNDFQKGDIAEGYSVSREKKESFPLTVTSAQKNPTAFYLCATSRNRDSSYNEQFFGPGTRLTVL.

The V gene is TRBV30, the J gene TRBJ2-5; 8 bases are shared with TRBD2. This CDR3 has 17 amino acids. Losses at the gene ends were 2 bases for V and 0 bases for J; bases not matched to a gene: 11. Germline V gene sequence: CDR1 GTSNPN, CDR2 SVGIG (reference sequence). Here the CDR3 reads CAWSTGGPTWNQETQYF. The CDR3 DNA reads as TGTGCCTGGAGTACGGGGGGGCCGACCTGGAACCAAGAGACCCAGTACTTC.

The chain carries TRBV30 and TRBJ1-5, with D uncertain. The CDR3 runs to 14 residues. The germline CDR1 and CDR2 sequences are GTSNPN and SVGIG (reference sequence). The V and J ends lost 1 base and 1 base respectively, with 8 bases between them. CDR3 sequence: CAWSEKVSNQPQHF. Written as DNA, the CDR3 is TGTGCCTGGAGTGAAAAAGTAAGCAATCAGCCCCAGCATTTT. Filled out from reference TRBV30 and TRBJ1-5, the complete variable domain reads SQTIHQWPATLVQPVGSPLSLECTVEGTSNPNLYWYRQAAGRGLQLLFYSVGIGQISSEVPQNLSASRPQDRQFILSSKKLLLSDSGFYLCAWSEKVSNQPQHFGDGTRLSIL.

This clone was detected only once. The chain recombines TRBV9 with TRBJ1-1; D gene unclear. V was clipped by 4 bases and J by 5 bases, with 15 bases between them. The CDR3 is 14 amino acids. Per germline, CDR1 SGDLS and CDR2 YYNGEE. Here the CDR3 DNA reads TGTGCCAGCAGCCCCCGGGGAGGGCGGACTGAAGCTTTCTTT. Protein product: CASSPRGGRTEAFF.

V is TRBV5-1 and J is TRBJ2-1; D is perhaps TRBD1 (6 bases). Germline V lookup: CDR1 SGHRS, CDR2 YFSETQ. Trimming removed 0 bases from V and 4 bases from J, with 14 bases in between. The CDR3 sequence is 16 residues long. The CDR3 is CASSLGTASNYNEQFF. As DNA, the CDR3 is TGCGCCAGCAGCTTGGGGACAGCGAGTAATTACAATGAGCAGTTCTTC.

The chain employs TRBV11-2 and TRBJ1-4; D might be TRBD1 (5 bases). This CDR3 contains 15 residues. V was trimmed by 7 bases and J by 0 bases, leaving 12 bases between them. Per germline, CDR1 SGHAT and CDR2 FQNNGV. The chain's CDR3 is CASIRAGSTNEKLFF. As DNA, the CDR3 is TGTGCCAGCATAAGAGCAGGGTCAACTAATGAAAAACTGTTTTTT.

This rearrangement joins TRBV18 to TRBJ1-1; the D gene is possibly TRBD1 (6 bases). V dropped 6 bases and J dropped 8 bases, with 16 bases sitting between them. CDR3 length: 13 amino acids. Per the germline V gene, CDR1 is KGHSH and CDR2 is LQKENI. The CDR3 nucleotides read TGTGCCAGCTCCACGAAGCCGGGGGGCGAAGCTTTCTTT. This translates into CASSTKPGGEAFF.

This chain joins TRBV6-1 and TRBJ1-2; 7 positions agree with TRBD1. The germline V gene has CDR1 MNHNS and CDR2 SASEGT. V was pared by 1 base and J by 8 bases, with 4 bases of the junction left unmatched. The length of the CDR3 is 13 residues. CDR3 sequence reads: CASSEVKGGGYTF. Written as DNA, the CDR3 is TGTGCCAGCAGTGAAGTCAAAGGGGGCGGCTACACCTTC.

The J gene is TRBJ2-3, the V gene TRBV11-3; D is unresolved. The CDR3 runs to 15 residues. Germline CDR1 reads SGHNT; CDR2 reads YENEEA. The V end lost 0 bases, the J end lost 2 bases, and 9 bases lay between the germline ends. CDR3 DNA sequence: TGTGCCAGCAGCTTAGACGGGTCCTCCACAGATACGCAGTATTTT. The encoded protein is CASSLDGSSTDTQYF.

J is TRBJ1-1 and V is TRBV4-1; 8 positions match TRBD1. CDR1 and CDR2 from the germline V gene are MGHRA and YSYEKL. The V segment lost 5 bases and the J segment 2 bases; nucleotides outside the gene matches: 10. The CDR3 runs 16 residues. The CDR3: CASSLQSGQGNTEAFF. In DNA, the CDR3 is TGCGCCAGCAGCTTACAATCCGGACAGGGAAACACTGAAGCTTTCTTT.

The DNA for the CDR3 is TGCGCCAGCAGCTTGGTTGGGGGAACCGGGGAGCTGTTTTTT. This codes for CASSLVGGTGELFF. The chain joins TRBV5-1 to TRBJ2-2; perhaps D is TRBD1 or TRBD2 (5 bases each). Trimming took off 0 bases at V and 5 bases at J, with 8 bases between the two ends. Germline loops: CDR1 SGHRS, CDR2 YFSETQ. The CDR3 covers 14 residues.

This chain uses TRBV27 with TRBJ2-7, with D hard to call. Germline loops: CDR1 MNHEY, CDR2 SMNVEV (reference sequence). Trimming took 2 bases from V and 4 from J, leaving 12 bases between them. This CDR3 has 14 amino acids. The CDR3 sequence: CASSLPGAQYEQYF. CDR3 DNA: TGTGCCAGCAGTTTACCAGGCGCACAGTACGAGCAGTACTTC.

The chain has TRBV29-1 and TRBJ1-1; D is unresolved. With 5 bases removed from V and 5 bases from J, the gap between germline ends came to 12 bases. The V gene's germline CDR1 is SQVTM and CDR2 ANQGSEA. CDR3 length: 12 residues. DNA for the CDR3: TGCAGCGTTTCTGGGTTCGGAACTGAAGCTTTCTTT. It specifies CSVSGFGTEAFF.

In this sample, this clone is medium-sized. This sample also contains other DNA sequences that code for the same CDR3. The rearrangement links TRBV6-1 to TRBJ1-5; 10 bases are a match to TRBD1. V lost 1 base, J lost 6 bases, and 0 bases stayed unmatched. This CDR3 is 14 amino acids long. The germline CDR1 and CDR2 sequences are MNHNS and SASEGT. The CDR3 region has the DNA TGTGCCAGCAGTGAAGGGACAGGGGGTCAGCCCCAGCATTTT. Protein product: CASSEGTGGQPQHF.

The V call is TRBV7-9, the J call TRBJ2-7, with TRBD1 as a possible D gene (6 bases). Germline CDR1 is SEHNR and CDR2 is FQNEAQ (reference sequence). CDR3 length equals 16 residues. Trimming pared 5 bases from V and 2 bases from J, leaving 19 bases between. The DNA for the CDR3 is TGTGCCAGCAGCCTACTTGGGGGTGCAGGGGCCTACGAGCAGTACTTC. It specifies CASSLLGGAGAYEQYF.